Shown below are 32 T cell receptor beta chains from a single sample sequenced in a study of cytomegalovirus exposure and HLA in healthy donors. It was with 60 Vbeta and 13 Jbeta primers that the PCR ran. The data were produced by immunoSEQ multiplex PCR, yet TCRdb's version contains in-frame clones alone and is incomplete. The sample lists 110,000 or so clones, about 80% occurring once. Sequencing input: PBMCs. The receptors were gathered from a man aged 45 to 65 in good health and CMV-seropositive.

CDR3 in amino acids: CASSSEGGPYNEQFF. Here the CDR3 DNA reads TGCGCCAGCAGCTCGGAGGGGGGGCCCTACAATGAGCAGTTCTTC. The chain combines TRBV5-1 with TRBJ2-1, with D possibly TRBD2 on 7 matching bases. This CDR3 comprises 15 residues. The V gene lost 3 bases and the J gene lost 2 bases, with 12 bases spanning the gap. CDR1 and CDR2 from the germline V gene are SGHRS and YFSETQ.

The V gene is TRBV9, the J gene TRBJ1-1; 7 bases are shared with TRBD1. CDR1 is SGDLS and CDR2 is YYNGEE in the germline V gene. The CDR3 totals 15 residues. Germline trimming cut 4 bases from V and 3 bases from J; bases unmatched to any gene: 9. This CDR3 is CASSHQGGRDTEAFF. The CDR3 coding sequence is TGTGCCAGCAGCCACCAGGGGGGCAGGGACACTGAAGCTTTCTTT.

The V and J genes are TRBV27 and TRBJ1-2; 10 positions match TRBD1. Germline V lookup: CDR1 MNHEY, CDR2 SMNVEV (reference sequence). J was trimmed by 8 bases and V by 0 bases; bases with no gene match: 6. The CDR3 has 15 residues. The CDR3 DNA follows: TGTGCCAGCAGTTTATCGGGGGACAGGGGTTGGGGCTACACCTTC. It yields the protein CASSLSGDRGWGYTF.

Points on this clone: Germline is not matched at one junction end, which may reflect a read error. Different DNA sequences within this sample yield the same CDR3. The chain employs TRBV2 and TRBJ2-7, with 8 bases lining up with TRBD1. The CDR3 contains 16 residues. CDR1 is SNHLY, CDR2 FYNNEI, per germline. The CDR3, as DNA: TGTGCTAGCAGTGAATTCGCGGGACAGGAGTCCTACGAGCAGTACTTC. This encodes CASSEFAGQESYEQYF.

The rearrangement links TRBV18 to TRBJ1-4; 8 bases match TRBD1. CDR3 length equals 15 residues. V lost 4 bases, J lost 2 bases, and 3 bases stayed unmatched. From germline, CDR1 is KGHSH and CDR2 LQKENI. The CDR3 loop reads CASSQTGATNEKLFF. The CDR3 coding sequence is TGTGCCAGCTCACAGACAGGGGCCACTAATGAAAAACTGTTTTTT.

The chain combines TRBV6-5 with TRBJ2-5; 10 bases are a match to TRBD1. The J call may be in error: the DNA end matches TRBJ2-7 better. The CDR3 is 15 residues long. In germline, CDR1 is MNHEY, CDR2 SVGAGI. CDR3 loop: CASSQGQGGVLEQYF. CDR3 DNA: TGTGCCAGCAGTCAAGGACAGGGGGGGGTTCTCGAGCAGTACTTC.

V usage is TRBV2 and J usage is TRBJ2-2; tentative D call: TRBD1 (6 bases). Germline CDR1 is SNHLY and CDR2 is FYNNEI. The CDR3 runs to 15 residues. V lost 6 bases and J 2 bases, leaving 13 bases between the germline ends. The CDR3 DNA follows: TGTGCCAGCAGACCGACAGGAGGCAACACCGGGGAGCTGTTTTTT. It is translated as CASRPTGGNTGELFF.

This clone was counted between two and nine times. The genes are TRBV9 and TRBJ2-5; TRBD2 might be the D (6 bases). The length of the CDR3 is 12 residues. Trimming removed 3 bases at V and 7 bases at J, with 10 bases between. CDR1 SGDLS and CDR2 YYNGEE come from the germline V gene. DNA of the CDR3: TGTGCCAGCAGCGCCAAGGGAGGGACCCAGTACTTC. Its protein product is CASSAKGGTQYF.

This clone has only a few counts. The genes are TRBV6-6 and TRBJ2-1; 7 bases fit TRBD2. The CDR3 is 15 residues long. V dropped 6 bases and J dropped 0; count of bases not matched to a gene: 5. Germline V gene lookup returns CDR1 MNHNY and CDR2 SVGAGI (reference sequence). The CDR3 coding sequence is TGTGCCAGCAGGCCTAGCGGCAGCTCCTACAATGAGCAGTTCTTC. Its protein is CASRPSGSSYNEQFF.

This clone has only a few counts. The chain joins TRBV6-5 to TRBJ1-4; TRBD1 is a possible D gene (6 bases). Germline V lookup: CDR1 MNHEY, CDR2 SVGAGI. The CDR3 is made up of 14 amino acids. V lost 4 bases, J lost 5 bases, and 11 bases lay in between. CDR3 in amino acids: CASSSQGLNEKLFF. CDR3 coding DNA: TGTGCCAGCAGTTCACAGGGCCTGAATGAAAAACTGTTTTTT.

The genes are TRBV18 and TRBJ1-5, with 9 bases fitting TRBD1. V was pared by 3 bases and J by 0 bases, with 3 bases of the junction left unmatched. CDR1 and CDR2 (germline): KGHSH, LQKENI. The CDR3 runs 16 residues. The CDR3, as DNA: TGTGCCAGCTCACCGGGACAGGGAGGTAGCAATCAGCCCCAGCATTTT. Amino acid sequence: CASSPGQGGSNQPQHF.

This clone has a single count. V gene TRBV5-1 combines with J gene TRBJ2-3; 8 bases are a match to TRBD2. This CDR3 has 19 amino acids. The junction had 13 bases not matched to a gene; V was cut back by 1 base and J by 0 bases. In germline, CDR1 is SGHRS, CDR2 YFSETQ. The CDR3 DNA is TGCGCCAGCAGCTTGAGAGGTAGCGGGACCTTCACTAGCACAGATACGCAGTATTTT. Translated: CASSLRGSGTFTSTDTQYF.

The CDR3 DNA is TGTGCCAGCAGCTTAGTAGACCAAGAGACCCAGTACTTC. It specifies CASSLVDQETQYF. This chain joins TRBV7-2 and TRBJ2-5, with D uncertain. The CDR3 loop spans 13 amino acids. Germline CDR1 SGHTA, CDR2 FQGNSA. The V end was cut by 1 base, the J end by 0 bases, with 3 bases between.

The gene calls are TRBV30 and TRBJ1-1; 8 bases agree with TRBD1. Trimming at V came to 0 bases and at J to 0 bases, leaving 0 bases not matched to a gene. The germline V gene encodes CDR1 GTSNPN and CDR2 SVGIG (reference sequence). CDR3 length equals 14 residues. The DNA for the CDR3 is TGTGCCTGGAGTGTACAGGGGGTGAACACTGAAGCTTTCTTT. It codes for CAWSVQGVNTEAFF.

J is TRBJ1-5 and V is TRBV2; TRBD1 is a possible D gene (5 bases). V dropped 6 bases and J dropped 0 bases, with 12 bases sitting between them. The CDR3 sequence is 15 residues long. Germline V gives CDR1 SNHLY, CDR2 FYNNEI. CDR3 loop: CASSRAGYSNQPQHF. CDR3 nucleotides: TGTGCCAGCAGCAGGGCAGGGTATAGCAATCAGCCCCAGCATTTT.

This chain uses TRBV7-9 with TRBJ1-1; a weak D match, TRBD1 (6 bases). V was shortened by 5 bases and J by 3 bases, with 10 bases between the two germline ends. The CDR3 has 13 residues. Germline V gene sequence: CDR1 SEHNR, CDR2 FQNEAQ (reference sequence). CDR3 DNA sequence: TGTGCCAGCAGCGCCCGGACAGACACTGAAGCTTTCTTT. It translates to CASSARTDTEAFF.

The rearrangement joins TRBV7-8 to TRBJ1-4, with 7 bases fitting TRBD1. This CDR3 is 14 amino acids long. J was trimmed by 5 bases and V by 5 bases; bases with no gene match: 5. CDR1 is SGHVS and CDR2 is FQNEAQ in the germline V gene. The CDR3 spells CASSRGQLNEKLFF. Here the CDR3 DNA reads TGTGCCAGCAGCCGGGGACAGCTCAATGAAAAACTGTTTTTT.

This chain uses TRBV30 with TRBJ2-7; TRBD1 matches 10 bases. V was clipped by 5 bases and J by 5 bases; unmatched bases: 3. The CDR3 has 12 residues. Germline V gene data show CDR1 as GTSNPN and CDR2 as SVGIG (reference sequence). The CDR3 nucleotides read TGTGCCTGGGACAGGGGGCGCAACGAGCAGTACTTC. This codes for CAWDRGRNEQYF. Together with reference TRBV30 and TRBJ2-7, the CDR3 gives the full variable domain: SQTIHQWPATLVQPVGSPLSLECTVEGTSNPNLYWYRQAAGRGLQLLFYSVGIGQISSEVPQNLSASRPQDRQFILSSKKLLLSDSGFYLCAWDRGRNEQYFGPGTRLTVT.

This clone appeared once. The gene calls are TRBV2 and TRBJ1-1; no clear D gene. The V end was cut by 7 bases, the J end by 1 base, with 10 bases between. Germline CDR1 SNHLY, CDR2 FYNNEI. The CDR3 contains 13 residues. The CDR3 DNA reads TGTGCCAGCACTCCGAGGCGGAACACTGAAGCTTTCTTT. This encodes CASTPRRNTEAFF. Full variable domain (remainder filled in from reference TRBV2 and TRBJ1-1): EPEVTQTPSHQVTQMGQEVILRCVPISNHLYFYWYRQILGQKVEFLVSFYNNEISEKSEIFDDQFSVERPDGSNFTLKIRSTKLEDSAMYFCASTPRRNTEAFFGQGTRLTVV.

The CDR3: CASSISEVQLNEQFF. The DNA for the CDR3 is TGTGCCAGTAGTATTAGTGAGGTCCAACTCAATGAGCAGTTCTTC. The V and J genes are TRBV19 and TRBJ2-1, with D unresolved. Germline loops: CDR1 LNHDA, CDR2 SQIVND (reference sequence). The CDR3 runs 15 residues. Trimming pared 3 bases from V and 6 bases from J, leaving 15 bases between.

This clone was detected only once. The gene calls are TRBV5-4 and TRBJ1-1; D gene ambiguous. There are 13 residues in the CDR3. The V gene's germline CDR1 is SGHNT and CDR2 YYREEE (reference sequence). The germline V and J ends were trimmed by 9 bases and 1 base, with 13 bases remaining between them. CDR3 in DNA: TGTGCCATGTCGACTGAGTCGAACACTGAAGCTTTCTTT. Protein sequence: CAMSTESNTEAFF.

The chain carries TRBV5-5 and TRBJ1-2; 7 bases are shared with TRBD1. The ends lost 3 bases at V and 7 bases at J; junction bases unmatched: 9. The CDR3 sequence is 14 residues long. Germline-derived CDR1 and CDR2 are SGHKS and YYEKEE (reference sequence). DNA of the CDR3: TGTGCCAGCAGCTCGGGACAGCTAGGGGGTGGCTACACCTTC. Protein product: CASSSGQLGGGYTF. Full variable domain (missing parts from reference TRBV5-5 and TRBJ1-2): DAGVTQSPTHLIKTRGQQVTLRCSPISGHKSVSWYQQVLGQGPQFIFQYYEKEERGRGNFPDRFSARQFPNYSSELNVNALLLGDSALYLCASSSGQLGGGYTFGSGTRLTVV.

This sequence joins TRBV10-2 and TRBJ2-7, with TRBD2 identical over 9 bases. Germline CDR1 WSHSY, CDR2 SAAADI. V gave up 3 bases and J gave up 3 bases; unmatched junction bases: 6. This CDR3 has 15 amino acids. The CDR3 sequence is CASSDGGRALYEQYF. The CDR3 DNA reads TGCGCCAGCAGTGACGGCGGGAGGGCCCTCTACGAGCAGTACTTC.

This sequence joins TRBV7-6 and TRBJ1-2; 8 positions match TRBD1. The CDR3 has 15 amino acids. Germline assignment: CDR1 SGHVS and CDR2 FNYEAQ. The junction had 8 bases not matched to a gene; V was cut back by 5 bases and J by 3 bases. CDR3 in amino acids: CASSLHLTGDYGYTF. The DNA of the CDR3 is TGTGCCAGCAGCCTACACCTGACAGGGGACTATGGCTACACCTTC.

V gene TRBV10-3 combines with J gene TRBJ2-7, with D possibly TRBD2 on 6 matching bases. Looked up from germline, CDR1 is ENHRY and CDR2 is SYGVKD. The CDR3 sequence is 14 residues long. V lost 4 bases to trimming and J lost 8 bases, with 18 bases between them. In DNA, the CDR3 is TGTGCCATCAGTGCATCCGGGACTCTCTTCAAGCAGTACTTC. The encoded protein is CAISASGTLFKQYF.

Written as DNA, the CDR3 is TGTGCCACCGACAGGGGGCTAGAGACCCAGTACTTC. This encodes CATDRGLETQYF. The chain has TRBV6-1 and TRBJ2-5, with 10 bases fitting TRBD1. Germline CDR1 reads MNHNS; CDR2 reads SASEGT. The CDR3 covers 12 residues. Trimming cost V 10 bases and J 4 bases; bases outside gene matches: 3.

CDR3 region: CASSLRTGNYEQYF. CDR3 in DNA: TGTGCCAGCAGCCTCAGGACAGGGAACTACGAGCAGTACTTC. J is TRBJ2-7 and V is TRBV7-6; 8 bases are a match to TRBD1. Germline trimming cut 5 bases from V and 3 bases from J; bases unmatched to any gene: 6. Germline CDR1 SGHVS, CDR2 FNYEAQ. The CDR3 runs 14 residues.

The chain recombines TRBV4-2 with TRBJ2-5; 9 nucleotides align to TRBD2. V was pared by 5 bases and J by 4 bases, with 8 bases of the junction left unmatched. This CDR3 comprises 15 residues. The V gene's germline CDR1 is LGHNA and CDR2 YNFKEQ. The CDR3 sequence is CASSVRGGGAETQYF. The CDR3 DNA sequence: TGTGCCAGCAGCGTGAGGGGCGGGGGGGCAGAGACCCAGTACTTC.

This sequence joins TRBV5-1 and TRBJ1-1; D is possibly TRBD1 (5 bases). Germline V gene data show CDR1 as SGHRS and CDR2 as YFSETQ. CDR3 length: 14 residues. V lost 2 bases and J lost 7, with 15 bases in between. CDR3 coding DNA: TGCGCCAGCAGCTTTTTAGGACTAGACAGTGAAGCTTTCTTT. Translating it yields CASSFLGLDSEAFF. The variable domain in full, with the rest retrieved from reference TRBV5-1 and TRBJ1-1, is KAGVTQTPRYLIKTRGQQVTLSCSPISGHRSVSWYQQTPGQGLQFLFEYFSETQRNKGNFPGRFSGRQFSNSRSEMNVSTLELGDSALYLCASSFLGLDSEAFFGQGTRLTVV.

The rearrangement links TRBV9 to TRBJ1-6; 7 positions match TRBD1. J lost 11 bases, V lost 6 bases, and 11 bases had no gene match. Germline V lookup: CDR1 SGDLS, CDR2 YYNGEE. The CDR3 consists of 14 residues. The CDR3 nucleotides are TGTGCCAGCACGGGGGGGGACAGAGGGGCACCCCTCCACTTT. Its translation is CASTGGDRGAPLHF.

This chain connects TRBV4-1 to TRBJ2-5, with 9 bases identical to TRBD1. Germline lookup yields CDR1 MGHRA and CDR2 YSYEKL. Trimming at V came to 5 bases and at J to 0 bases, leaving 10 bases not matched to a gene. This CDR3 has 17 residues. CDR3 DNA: TGCGCCAGCAGCATGGGGTCAGGGACAGGGTACCAAGAGACCCAGTACTTC. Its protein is CASSMGSGTGYQETQYF.

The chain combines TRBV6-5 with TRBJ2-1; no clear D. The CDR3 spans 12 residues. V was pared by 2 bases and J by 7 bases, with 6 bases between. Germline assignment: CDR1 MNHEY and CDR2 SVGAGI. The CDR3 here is CASSYGGNEQFF. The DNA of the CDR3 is TGTGCCAGCAGTTACGGCGGTAATGAGCAGTTCTTC.